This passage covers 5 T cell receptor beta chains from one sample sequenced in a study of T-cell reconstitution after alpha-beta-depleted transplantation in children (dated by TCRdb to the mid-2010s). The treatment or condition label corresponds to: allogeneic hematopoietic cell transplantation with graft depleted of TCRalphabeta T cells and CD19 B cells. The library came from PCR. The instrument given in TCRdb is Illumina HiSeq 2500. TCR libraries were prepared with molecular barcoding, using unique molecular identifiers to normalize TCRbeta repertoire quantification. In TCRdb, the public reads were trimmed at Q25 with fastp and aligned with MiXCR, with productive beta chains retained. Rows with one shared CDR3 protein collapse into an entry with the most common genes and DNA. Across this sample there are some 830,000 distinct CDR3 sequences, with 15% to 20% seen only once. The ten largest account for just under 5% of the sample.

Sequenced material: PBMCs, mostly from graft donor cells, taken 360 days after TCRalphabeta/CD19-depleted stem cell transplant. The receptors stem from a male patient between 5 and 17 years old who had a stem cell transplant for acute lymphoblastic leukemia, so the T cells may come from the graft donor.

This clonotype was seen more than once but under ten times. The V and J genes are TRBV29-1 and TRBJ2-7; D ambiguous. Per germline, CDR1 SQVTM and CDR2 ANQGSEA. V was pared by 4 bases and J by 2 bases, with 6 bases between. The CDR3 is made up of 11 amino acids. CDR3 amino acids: CSVGPAYEQYF. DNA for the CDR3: TGCAGCGTTGGTCCGGCCTACGAGCAGTACTTC.

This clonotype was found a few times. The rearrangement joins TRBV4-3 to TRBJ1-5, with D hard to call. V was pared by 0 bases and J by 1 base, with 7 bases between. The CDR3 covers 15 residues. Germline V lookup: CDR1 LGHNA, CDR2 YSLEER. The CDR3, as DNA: TGCGCCAGCAGCCAAGATGGCCACAGCAATCAGCCCCAGCATTTT. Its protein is CASSQDGHSNQPQHF.

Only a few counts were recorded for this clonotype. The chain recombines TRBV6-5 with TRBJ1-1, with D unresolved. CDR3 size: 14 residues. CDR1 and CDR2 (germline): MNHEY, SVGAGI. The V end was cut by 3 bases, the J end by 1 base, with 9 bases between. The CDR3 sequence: CASSYSLGNTEAFF. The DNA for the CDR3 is TGTGCCAGCAGTTATAGTCTGGGGAACACTGAAGCTTTCTTT.

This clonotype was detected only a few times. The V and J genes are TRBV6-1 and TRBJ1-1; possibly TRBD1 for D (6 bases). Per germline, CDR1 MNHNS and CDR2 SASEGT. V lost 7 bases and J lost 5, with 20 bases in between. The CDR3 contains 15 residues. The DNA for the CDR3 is TGTGCCAGCACCCCATCTCCAGGGGCTGAGACTGAAGCTTTCTTT. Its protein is CASTPSPGAETEAFF.

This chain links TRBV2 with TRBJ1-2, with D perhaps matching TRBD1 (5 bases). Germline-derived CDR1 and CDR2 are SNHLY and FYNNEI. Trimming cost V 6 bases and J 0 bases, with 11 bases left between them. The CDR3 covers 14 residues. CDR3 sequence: CASSPTASNYGYTF. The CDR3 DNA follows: TGTGCCAGCAGCCCGACAGCCTCTAACTATGGCTACACCTTC.